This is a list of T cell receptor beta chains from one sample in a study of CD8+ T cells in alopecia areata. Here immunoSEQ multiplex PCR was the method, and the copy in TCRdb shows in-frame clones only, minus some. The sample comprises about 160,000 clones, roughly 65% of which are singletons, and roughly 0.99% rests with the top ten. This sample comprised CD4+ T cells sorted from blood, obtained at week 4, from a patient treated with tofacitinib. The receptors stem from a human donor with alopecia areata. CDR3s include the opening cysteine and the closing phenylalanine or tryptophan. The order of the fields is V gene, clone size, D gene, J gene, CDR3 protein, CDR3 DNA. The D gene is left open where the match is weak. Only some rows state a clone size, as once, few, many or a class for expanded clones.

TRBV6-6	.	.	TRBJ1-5	CASSYGGSNQPQHF	TGTGCCAGCAGTTACGGGGGAAGCAATCAGCCCCAGCATTTT
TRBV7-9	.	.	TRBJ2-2	CASRQMMVSGELFF	TGTGCCAGCAGGCAAATGATGGTTAGCGGGGAGCTGTTTTTT
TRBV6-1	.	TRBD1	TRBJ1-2	CASLTGGKGYTF	TGTGCCAGCCTGACAGGGGGAAAAGGCTACACCTTC
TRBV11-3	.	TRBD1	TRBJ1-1	CASSLEGTGDMNTEAFF	TGTGCCAGCAGCTTAGAGGGGACAGGGGACATGAACACTGAAGCTTTCTTT
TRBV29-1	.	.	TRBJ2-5	CSVGPNGGETQYF	TGCAGCGTTGGTCCTAATGGGGGAGAGACCCAGTACTTC
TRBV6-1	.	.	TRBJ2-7	CASSEVRDPSYEQYF	TGTGCCAGCAGTGAAGTAAGGGACCCCAGCTACGAGCAGTACTTC
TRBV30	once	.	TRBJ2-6	CAWTFSGANVLTF	TGTGCCTGGACCTTCTCTGGGGCCAACGTCCTGACTTTC
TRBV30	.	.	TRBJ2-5	CAWSLLRGGRETQYF	TGTGCCTGGAGCCTCTTGAGGGGGGGCCGTGAGACCCAGTACTTC
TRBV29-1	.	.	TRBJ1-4	CSARWNEKLFF	TGCAGCGCAAGGTGGAATGAAAAACTGTTTTTT
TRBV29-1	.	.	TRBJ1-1	CSVGYTSEAFF	TGCAGCGTGGGCTATACGTCAGAAGCTTTCTTT
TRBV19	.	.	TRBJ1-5	CASSKEGTWSQHF	TGTGCCAGCAGTAAAGAGGGGACCTGGTCCCAGCATTTT
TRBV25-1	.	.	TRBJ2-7	CASKHQAYEQYF	TGTGCCAGCAAACACCAGGCCTACGAGCAGTACTTC
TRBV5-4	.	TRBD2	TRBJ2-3	CASSLGSGSTDTQYF	TGTGCCAGCAGCTTGGGTAGCGGGAGCACAGATACGCAGTATTTT
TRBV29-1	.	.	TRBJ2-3	CSVVLTDTQYF	TGCAGCGTTGTACTCACAGATACGCAGTATTTT
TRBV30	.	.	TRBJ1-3	CAWSPGSGNTIYF	TGTGCCTGGAGTCCCGGGAGCGGAAACACCATATATTTT
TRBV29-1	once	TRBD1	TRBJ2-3	CSHLTGGRDTQYF	TGCAGTCATCTAACAGGGGGCAGGGATACGCAGTATTTT
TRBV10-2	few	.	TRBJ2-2	CASSPSRGTGELFF	TGCGCCAGCAGCCCCAGTCGAGGCACCGGGGAGCTGTTTTTT